This passage covers 4 T cell receptor beta chains from one sample sequenced in a study of tumor and adjacent non-tumor tissue in lung cancer. This sample's RNA came from whole unsorted tissue. Three rounds of nested PCR, following a modified ARM-PCR protocol, produced the TCRbeta library. Each CDR3 protein is one row after TCRdb ran MiXCR on the multiplex PCR reads. The sample gives roughly 81,000 distinct CDR3 sequences, around 70% of which show up once; roughly 12% is in the top ten. Material for sequencing was lung tumor tissue. The receptors derive from a woman aged 65 to 85 with non-small cell lung cancer.

The chain employs TRBV7-2 and TRBJ2-3; possible D gene TRBD2, 5 bases. Germline V gives CDR1 SGHTA, CDR2 FQGNSA. This CDR3 is built from 16 residues. Trimming removed 5 bases at V and 4 bases at J, with 19 bases between. The CDR3 protein is CASSQGGPRLSDTQYF. The CDR3 region has the DNA TGTGCCAGCAGCCAAGGAGGACCCCGGCTCTCAGATACGCAGTATTTT.

Turning to this clonotype: A read error is possible here, since a much larger clone lies one base away. CDR3 bases: TGTGCCTGGAGTGTATCGACAGACTACGAGCAGTACTTC. This codes for CAWSVSTDYEQYF. This chain joins TRBV30 and TRBJ2-7; D is perhaps TRBD1 (5 bases). Looked up from germline, CDR1 is GTSNPN and CDR2 is SVGIG (reference sequence). This CDR3 contains 13 residues. The V and J ends lost 0 bases and 3 bases respectively, with 9 bases between them. The full variable domain, in which reference TRBV30 and TRBJ2-7 provide the parts outside the CDR3, is SQTIHQWPATLVQPVGSPLSLECTVEGTSNPNLYWYRQAAGRGLQLLFYSVGIGQISSEVPQNLSASRPQDRQFILSSKKLLLSDSGFYLCAWSVSTDYEQYFGPGTRLTVT.

With regard to this clonotype: A read error may account for a junction end that differs from germline. V gene TRBV28 combines with J gene TRBJ2-3; 13 bases agree with TRBD2. Germline V gene sequence: CDR1 MDHEN, CDR2 SYDVKM. The CDR3 loop spans 17 amino acids. This CDR3 is CASSPRTSGSSTDTRYF. In nucleotides, the CDR3 is TGCGCCAGCAGTCCAAGGACTAGCGGGAGTTCAACAGATACGCGGTATTTT.

The rearrangement uses TRBV6-1 and TRBJ1-2; D remains ambiguous. V gave up 2 bases and J gave up 12 bases, with 19 bases separating them. The CDR3 length is 14 residues. Looked up from germline, CDR1 is MNHNS and CDR2 is SASEGT. The CDR3 is CASSETEDNYGHTF. CDR3 DNA sequence: TGTGCCAGCAGTGAAACGGAGGATAACTACGGCCACACCTTC.